This T cell receptor (beta chain) derives from a study of blood T cell repertoires in COVID-19. Profiling relied on immunoSEQ multiplex PCR, and the TCRdb table lists in-frame clones only, not all of them. Of fewer than 250,000 clones listed, about 90% were seen once; the top ten hold approximately 8.2%. The ends lost 5 bases at V and 6 bases at J; junction bases unmatched: 7. The germline V gene has CDR1 PRHDT and CDR2 FYEKMQ (reference sequence). This CDR3 region has 14 residues. Two negative PCRs, clearance, or symptom resolution were required of recovered Cohort 3 donors. The chain joins TRBV13 to TRBJ1-2; 9 bases agree with TRBD1. The source material was PBMCs or T cells enriched from blood (not recorded which). The clonotype was recovered from a woman aged 18 to 35 who had recovered from COVID-19. CDR3 sequence: CASSAGQGRDGYTF. For the CDR3, the DNA is TGTGCCAGCAGCGCTGGACAGGGGAGGGATGGCTACACCTTC. The full variable domain, in which reference TRBV13 and TRBJ1-2 provide the parts outside the CDR3, is AAGVIQSPRHLIKEKRETATLKCYPIPRHDTVYWYQQGPGQDPQFLISFYEKMQSDKGSIPDRFSAQQFSDYHSELNMSSLELGDSALYFCASSAGQGRDGYTFGSGTRLTVV.